What follows are 28 T cell receptor beta chains derived from one specimen sequenced in a study of CD8+CD57+ T cells in acquired aplastic anemia. An expansion of CD8+CD57+ cells by flow cytometry had been shown in patients chosen for sequencing. It was genomic DNA that served as the template for profiling TCR beta VDJ and CDR3. TCRdb re-called the reads with MiXCR, one entry per CDR3 protein. The sample shows 300,000 or so distinct CDR3 sequences, about 50% of them seen only once. Source material: sorted CD4+, CD8+, or CD8+CD57+ T cells (not recorded which) from PBMCs. Source of these receptors: a human donor with aplastic anemia.

About this clonotype: This CDR3 fails to terminate in the conserved phenylalanine or tryptophan, so it likely reflects a read error. The chain recombines TRBV20-1 with TRBJ2-3; 10 bases align to TRBD1. In germline, CDR1 is DFQATT, CDR2 SNEGSKA (reference sequence). The CDR3 consists of 14 residues. CDR3 region: CNADGTGATDTQYL. CDR3 nucleotide sequence: TGCAATGCTGACGGGACAGGGGCCACAGATACGCAGTATTTG.

This clonotype was recorded once. This chain links TRBV10-3 with TRBJ2-3; 8 bases map to TRBD1. The CDR3 is made up of 18 amino acids. V lost 0 bases and J lost 3; bases outside the gene matches: 11. Germline loops: CDR1 ENHRY, CDR2 SYGVKD. The CDR3 here is CAISESSSAGGSTDTQYF. The CDR3 DNA is TGTGCCATCAGTGAGTCGTCTAGTGCAGGGGGCTCTACAGATACGCAGTATTTT.

This chain links TRBV7-7 with TRBJ2-3; 9 bases align to TRBD1. Germline CDR1 is SSHAT and CDR2 is FNYEAQ (reference sequence). With 1 base clipped from V and 6 bases from J, the junction kept 5 bases outside the gene matches. The CDR3 length is 15 residues. CDR3 sequence reads: CASSLVLGTGDTQYF. CDR3 nucleotide sequence: TGTGCCAGCAGCTTAGTATTGGGGACAGGGGATACGCAGTATTTT.

The chain is built from TRBV10-1 and TRBJ1-5; D is possibly TRBD1 (6 bases). This CDR3 is built from 15 residues. V lost 10 bases and J lost 0, with 16 bases in between. Per the germline V gene, CDR1 is WNHNN and CDR2 is SYGVQD (reference sequence). The DNA of the CDR3 is TGCGCCACCAGGGGTGGTCCTTATAGCAATCAGCCCCAGCATTTT. Translating it yields CATRGGPYSNQPQHF.

This clonotype was seen a few times. J is TRBJ2-7 and V is TRBV7-2, with D perhaps being TRBD1 or TRBD2 (5 bases each). This CDR3 has 14 amino acids. V was shortened by 3 bases and J by 5 bases, with 14 bases between the two germline ends. CDR1 is SGHTA, CDR2 FQGNSA, per germline. The CDR3 sequence: CASSLRQGPNEQYF. DNA of the CDR3: TGTGCCAGCAGCTTGAGGCAGGGACCCAACGAGCAGTACTTC.

The chain is built from TRBV7-3 and TRBJ1-2; the D gene is possibly TRBD1 (5 bases). With 4 bases removed from V and 4 bases from J, the gap between germline ends came to 10 bases. The CDR3 sequence is 13 residues long. Germline CDR1 and CDR2: SGHTA and FQGTGA. CDR3 DNA: TGTGCCAGCAGCTCGGACGGGACCTATGGCTACACCTTC. Translated: CASSSDGTYGYTF.

This sequence joins TRBV5-1 and TRBJ2-1; 9 positions agree with TRBD2. The junction had 6 bases not matched to a gene; V was cut back by 5 bases and J by 0 bases. Germline V gives CDR1 SGHRS, CDR2 YFSETQ. The CDR3 has 16 amino acids. The CDR3 sequence is CASSRGLASSYNEQFF. CDR3 coding DNA: TGCGCCAGCAGTAGGGGACTAGCAAGCTCCTACAATGAGCAGTTCTTC.

The chain couples TRBV20-1 to TRBJ2-5; 11 nucleotides align to TRBD2. This CDR3 has 13 residues. Trimming removed 6 bases from V and 3 bases from J; junction bases left unmatched: 3. Per the germline V gene, CDR1 is DFQATT and CDR2 is SNEGSKA (reference sequence). The CDR3 DNA reads as TGCAGTGCGACGACTAGCGGGAAAGAGACCCAGTACTTC. It specifies CSATTSGKETQYF.

The chain couples TRBV20-1 to TRBJ1-1, with no clear D. The ends were cut back, 2 bases at V and 1 base at J, with 11 bases in the middle. This CDR3 is built from 14 residues. In germline, CDR1 is DFQATT, CDR2 SNEGSKA (reference sequence). CDR3 in amino acids: CSARNDMGNTEAFF. DNA for the CDR3: TGCAGTGCTAGAAATGACATGGGGAACACTGAAGCTTTCTTT.

This clonotype was seen at least ten times. The chain carries TRBV25-1 and TRBJ1-3; D gene ambiguous. V lost 5 bases to trimming and J lost 0 bases, with 8 bases between them. CDR1 and CDR2 (germline): MGHDK, SYGVNS. This CDR3 is 14 amino acids long. The CDR3 DNA sequence: TGTGCCAGCAGTCCCTTCCTCTCTGGAAACACCATATATTTT. Its protein product is CASSPFLSGNTIYF.

The chain carries TRBV7-9 and TRBJ2-7; D is perhaps TRBD1 (6 bases). The CDR3 consists of 16 residues. In germline, CDR1 is SEHNR, CDR2 FQNEAQ (reference sequence). The germline V and J ends were trimmed by 1 base and 1 base, with 14 bases remaining between them. CDR3 in DNA: TGTGCCAGCAGCTTAGACGGTACAGGGCGATCCTACGAGCAGTACTTC. Amino acid sequence: CASSLDGTGRSYEQYF.

The rearrangement joins TRBV7-6 to TRBJ1-5, with D uncertain. The CDR3 loop spans 13 amino acids. From germline, CDR1 is SGHVS and CDR2 FNYEAQ. V lost 1 base and J 6 bases, leaving 7 bases between the germline ends. The chain's CDR3 is CASSLGVTQPQHF. CDR3 bases: TGTGCCAGCAGCTTAGGCGTAACTCAGCCCCAGCATTTT.

This clonotype was counted once. The rearrangement uses TRBV7-9 and TRBJ2-7; TRBD1 or TRBD2 may be the D gene (5 bases each). CDR1 SEHNR and CDR2 FQNEAQ come from the germline V gene (reference sequence). The CDR3 sequence is 14 residues long. Trimming left V 0 bases short and J 3 bases short, with 9 bases between. CDR3 bases: TGTGCCAGCAGCTTAGCGGGACGCCACTACGAGCAGTACTTC. It encodes CASSLAGRHYEQYF.

The V and J genes are TRBV20-1 and TRBJ2-3; 9 positions agree with TRBD2. Germline V gene data show CDR1 as DFQATT and CDR2 as SNEGSKA (reference sequence). After removal of 6 bases from V and 4 bases from J, the junction contained 5 bases not matched to a gene. This CDR3 is 13 amino acids long. The CDR3 DNA sequence: TGCAGTGCGAATATAGCGGGAGCAGATACGCAGTATTTT. Protein product: CSANIAGADTQYF.

This clonotype appeared many times. This chain connects TRBV11-2 to TRBJ2-3, with TRBD2 matching 8 bases. This CDR3 comprises 17 residues. J was trimmed by 3 bases and V by 4 bases; bases with no gene match: 12. The V gene's germline CDR1 is SGHAT and CDR2 FQNNGV. CDR3 nucleotide sequence: TGTGCCAGCAGCTCAAGCGCCACAGCGGGAGAAACAGATACGCAGTATTTT. This encodes CASSSSATAGETDTQYF.

Only one count was recorded for this clonotype. This chain joins TRBV7-9 and TRBJ1-6; 9 nucleotides align to TRBD1. V shed 2 bases and J 12 bases; nucleotides not matched to a gene: 17. Germline lookup yields CDR1 SEHNR and CDR2 FQNEAQ (reference sequence). The length of the CDR3 is 18 residues. CDR3 residues: CASSLPGSLTGGLRPLHF. Written as DNA, the CDR3 is TGTGCCAGCAGCTTACCAGGTTCGCTGACAGGGGGATTGAGACCCCTCCACTTT.

This chain uses TRBV24-1 with TRBJ2-1; 11 bases map to TRBD1. J gave up 3 bases and V 4 bases, and 10 bases lay outside the gene matches. CDR1 and CDR2 from the germline V gene are KGHDR and SFDVKD. The CDR3 length is 18 residues. CDR3 residues: CATSDPGQGASSYNEQFF. CDR3 DNA: TGTGCCACCAGTGACCCCGGACAGGGGGCTAGCAGCTACAATGAGCAGTTCTTC.

The V gene is TRBV20-1, the J gene TRBJ2-7; D gene unclear. The CDR3 is 15 residues long. Germline V gene data show CDR1 as DFQATT and CDR2 as SNEGSKA (reference sequence). Trimming shortened V by 1 base and J by 1 base, and 14 bases separated the two germline ends. This CDR3 is CSARGDRGSSYEQYF. DNA for the CDR3: TGCAGTGCTAGAGGCGACCGAGGCAGTTCCTACGAGCAGTACTTC.

This clonotype has a single count. This chain links TRBV20-1 with TRBJ2-5; 7 nucleotides align to TRBD1. In germline, CDR1 is DFQATT, CDR2 SNEGSKA (reference sequence). V lost 0 bases and J lost 4; bases outside the gene matches: 8. This CDR3 comprises 15 residues. CDR3 DNA sequence: TGCAGTGCTAGAGAGGCGACAGGGTGGGTAGAGACCCAGTACTTC. It codes for CSAREATGWVETQYF.

J is TRBJ2-5 and V is TRBV7-6; perhaps TRBD1 as D (6 bases). V was clipped by 6 bases and J by 5 bases, with 16 bases between them. The CDR3 is made up of 14 amino acids. The V gene's germline CDR1 is SGHVS and CDR2 FNYEAQ. The CDR3 reads CASRNARGEETQYF. The CDR3 DNA follows: TGTGCCAGCAGAAACGCCAGGGGTGAGGAGACCCAGTACTTC.

This clonotype was observed at least ten times. This chain connects TRBV20-1 to TRBJ2-5; possible D gene TRBD2, 6 bases. The CDR3 is made up of 15 amino acids. With 3 bases removed from V and 1 base from J, the gap between germline ends came to 15 bases. Germline V gives CDR1 DFQATT, CDR2 SNEGSKA (reference sequence). The CDR3 reads CSARVLAPPQETQYF. The CDR3 DNA reads as TGCAGTGCTAGGGTACTAGCACCGCCCCAAGAGACCCAGTACTTC.

A note on this clonotype: Since a much larger clone is just one base distant, this may be a read error. The rearrangement links TRBV5-4 to TRBJ1-1; no reliable D call. The germline V gene encodes CDR1 SGHNT and CDR2 YYREEE (reference sequence). CDR3 length: 14 residues. V lost 3 bases and J 6 bases, leaving 15 bases between the germline ends. The DNA of the CDR3 is TGTGCCAGCAGCTGGGTGGGGTTGGGCGCTGAAGCTTTCTTT. Encoded protein: CASSWVGLGAEAFF.

This clonotype turned up a few times. The chain couples TRBV20-1 to TRBJ1-5; no firm D call. Germline CDR1 reads DFQATT; CDR2 reads SNEGSKA (reference sequence). The V end was cut by 3 bases, the J end by 12 bases, with 9 bases between. This CDR3 contains 10 residues. DNA for the CDR3: TGCAGTGCTAGGGTGCGGCTCCAGCATTTT. Translating it yields CSARVRLQHF.

The chain employs TRBV6-2 or TRBV6-3 and TRBJ1-2; D unresolved. V shed 5 bases and J shed 1 base, with 11 bases lying between them. The CDR3 loop spans 14 amino acids. Germline V CDR1 and CDR2: MNHEY, SVGEGT. CDR3 nucleotides: TGTGCCAGCAGTCCAGACGAGAATAACTATGGCTACACCTTC. Protein sequence: CASSPDENNYGYTF.

The chain joins TRBV5-1 to TRBJ2-7; D is possibly TRBD1 or TRBD2 (6 bases each). Trimming took 0 bases from V and 6 from J, leaving 13 bases between them. Per germline, CDR1 SGHRS and CDR2 YFSETQ. The CDR3 contains 14 residues. Here the CDR3 reads CASSLAARDTEQYF. The CDR3, as DNA: TGCGCCAGCAGCTTGGCTGCGCGGGACACCGAGCAGTACTTC.

This clonotype has a handful of counts. The chain combines TRBV29-1 with TRBJ2-1; no firm D call. Germline CDR1 reads SQVTM; CDR2 reads ANQGSEA. Between the trimmed V and J ends, which lost 4 bases and 3 bases, there was a span of 10 bases. The CDR3 consists of 13 residues. CDR3 nucleotides: TGCAGCGTTGCGGCAGGTTACTACAATGAGCAGTTCTTC. Protein product: CSVAAGYYNEQFF.

The genes are TRBV12-3 or TRBV12-4 and TRBJ1-2; 7 nucleotides align to TRBD1. V lost 4 bases, J lost 5 bases, and 7 bases stayed unmatched. The CDR3 totals 14 residues. This CDR3 reads CASSSSDRRYGYTF. CDR3 in DNA: TGTGCCAGCAGTTCCTCGGACAGGCGTTATGGCTACACCTTC.

The V gene is TRBV10-3, the J gene TRBJ1-1; D is uncertain. Deletions cut 5 bases from V and 0 bases from J, with 10 bases between. This CDR3 spans 14 amino acids. Per the germline V gene, CDR1 is ENHRY and CDR2 is SYGVKD. CDR3 in amino acids: CAISRTEMNTEAFF. The CDR3 DNA follows: TGTGCCATCAGTCGGACGGAAATGAACACTGAAGCTTTCTTT.